The rows below give T cell receptor beta chains drawn from one sample of a study of blood T cell repertoires in COVID-19. Libraries were prepared by immunoSEQ multiplex PCR; TCRdb keeps only in-frame clonotypes and omits some of them. The sample lists 250,000 to 300,000 clones, over 75% seen once, with 1% to 1.3% in the top ten. The sequencing input was PBMCs or T cells enriched from blood (not recorded which). These receptors were collected from a woman in her 30s who had recovered from COVID-19. CDR3s include the opening cysteine and the closing phenylalanine or tryptophan. D genes are given only for firm matches. A row's size may be missing; if present it is once, few, many or a size class.

size	length	D	V	J	DNA	CDR3
NA	13	TRBD2	TRBV29-1	TRBJ2-1	TGCAGCGTCGGACTAGCGGGAGGGATTGAGCAGTTCTTC	CSVGLAGGIEQFF
NA	16	TRBD1	TRBV7-2	TRBJ2-7	TGTGCCAGCAGCATGGGAGGGACAGGGAGCGTAGGGTGGCAGTACTTC	CASSMGGTGSVGWQYF
NA	14	NA	TRBV28	TRBJ2-5	TGTGCCAGCAGTTTTGGAGGACCCCAAGAGACCCAGTACTTC	CASSFGGPQETQYF
NA	14	NA	TRBV5-1	TRBJ1-1	TGCGCCAGCAGCTGGGGCCCAGGAGGGACTGAAGCTTTCTTT	CASSWGPGGTEAFF
NA	14	NA	TRBV19	TRBJ2-1	TGTGCCAGTAGCCACAGGTCTATAACCCATGAGCAGTTCTTC	CASSHRSITHEQFF
NA	15	NA	TRBV24-1	TRBJ2-7	TGTGCCACCAGTGATCCGGGGTCGGGTGGCCACGAGCAGTACTTC	CATSDPGSGGHEQYF
NA	16	TRBD1	TRBV9	TRBJ2-5	TGTGCCAGCAGCTCAATAGACCGGGACAGCCAAGAGACCCAGTACTTC	CASSSIDRDSQETQYF
NA	15	NA	TRBV9	TRBJ2-3	TGTGCCAGCAGCGTAGTGGGGAGCTGGGCAGATACGCAGTATTTT	CASSVVGSWADTQYF
NA	16	NA	TRBV4-3	TRBJ1-2	TGCGCCAGCAGCCAAGACGGGGGGGGCGATTACTATGGCTACACCTTC	CASSQDGGGDYYGYTF
NA	14	NA	TRBV6-4	TRBJ2-1	TGTGCCAGCCCAAACAGGAGGGAGACCAATGAGCAGTTCTTC	CASPNRRETNEQFF
NA	13	NA	TRBV29-1	TRBJ2-3	TGCAGCCTTCTAGGCGGAAGCACAGATACGCAGTATTTT	CSLLGGSTDTQYF
NA	15	TRBD2	TRBV28	TRBJ2-2	TGTGCCAGCAGTTCGGGACTAGCGGGAGGTGGGGAGCTGTTTTTT	CASSSGLAGGGELFF
NA	14	NA	TRBV9	TRBJ1-2	TGTGCCAGCAGCCCTCAGACAGTTCTATATGGCTACACCTTC	CASSPQTVLYGYTF
NA	17	TRBD1	TRBV9	TRBJ1-4	TGTGCCAGCGGGGGACGAGGGGGCGTATTGGCTAATGAAAAACTGTTTTTT	CASGGRGGVLANEKLFF
NA	12	NA	TRBV27	TRBJ2-7	TGTGCCAGCAGTCAACTCCAGGGGGAGCAGTACTTC	CASSQLQGEQYF
NA	13	NA	TRBV2	TRBJ1-3	TGTGCCAGCACAGGAATCTCTGGAAACACCATATATTTT	CASTGISGNTIYF
NA	14	TRBD1	TRBV19	TRBJ2-1	TGTGCCAGTAGTATAAGGACAGGCAACAATGAGCAGTTCTTC	CASSIRTGNNEQFF
NA	17	TRBD2	TRBV7-9	TRBJ2-1	TGTGCCAGCTTGATTCAATCTAGCGGGGGCTCCTACAATGAGCAGTTCTTC	CASLIQSSGGSYNEQFF
NA	14	NA	TRBV19	TRBJ2-1	TGTGCCAGTAGTATTGGGGCTGGGGGGAATGAGCAGTTCTTC	CASSIGAGGNEQFF
NA	15	TRBD1	TRBV6-6	TRBJ1-3	TGTGCCAGCAGCCGAGGGGGCGCGAATGGAAACACCATATATTTT	CASSRGGANGNTIYF
few	16	NA	TRBV29-1	TRBJ2-1	TGCAGCGTTGAAAGTAGTAGCAGAAACTCCTACAATGAGCAGTTCTTC	CSVESSSRNSYNEQFF
NA	11	NA	TRBV27	TRBJ1-2	TGTGCCAGCAGCTCGAATACGAGGGTCGCCTTC	CASSSNTRVAF
once	17	TRBD2	TRBV19	TRBJ2-1	TGTGCCAGTAGTATAGGGGGGGGGTTCCCCGCCTACAATGAGCAGTTCTTC	CASSIGGGFPAYNEQFF
NA	14	NA	TRBV6-5	TRBJ2-7	TGTGCCAGCAGCTCCGGGACTCTGACCTACGAGCAGTACTTC	CASSSGTLTYEQYF
NA	14	TRBD2	TRBV29-1	TRBJ2-3	TGCAGCGTTGAAGGAACTAGCGGCCCACGTACGCAGTATTTT	CSVEGTSGPRTQYF
NA	14	NA	TRBV2	TRBJ1-2	TGTGCCAGCAGTGGCCAGGGATGGACAAGGGGCTACACCTTC	CASSGQGWTRGYTF
once	16	NA	TRBV6-5	TRBJ1-3	TGTGCCAGCAGTTACGCAGAGCATTTAGCCGGAAACACCATATATTTT	CASSYAEHLAGNTIYF
NA	11	NA	TRBV29-1	TRBJ2-7	TGCAGCGTTCCCGGACTTTACGAGCAGTACTTC	CSVPGLYEQYF
NA	18	TRBD2	TRBV7-3	TRBJ2-3	TGTGCCAGCAGCTTAACGGGCGGTGGACTAGCGGGAGGAGATACGCAGTATTTT	CASSLTGGGLAGGDTQYF
NA	14	TRBD1	TRBV7-9	TRBJ1-6	TGTGCCAGCAGTTACGGACAGGGTGGTTCACCCCTCCACTTT	CASSYGQGGSPLHF
NA	14	NA	TRBV7-9	TRBJ2-1	TGTGCCAGCAGCTCTCTAGGTTCCTACAATGAGCAGTTCTTC	CASSSLGSYNEQFF
NA	14	NA	TRBV5-1	TRBJ2-5	TGCGCCAGCAGCTTGGGACGCCGCGGGGAGACCCAGTACTTC	CASSLGRRGETQYF
NA	14	TRBD1	TRBV2	TRBJ1-5	TGTGCCAGCAGTGGACAGGGGGCGAATCAGCCCCAGCATTTT	CASSGQGANQPQHF
NA	14	TRBD1	TRBV3-1/TRBV3-2	TRBJ2-7	TGTGCCAGCAGCTTCCGGGACAGGGGAGGCGAGCAGTACTTC	CASSFRDRGGEQYF
NA	15	NA	TRBV21-1	TRBJ2-5	TGTGCCAGCAGCAAAGGCGATCGAGCGGAGGAGACCCAGTACTTC	CASSKGDRAEETQYF
NA	14	TRBD1	TRBV6-4	TRBJ1-1	TGTGCCAGCAGCGTTACGCAGGGGGCGGCTGAAGCTTTCTTT	CASSVTQGAAEAFF
NA	14	TRBD2	TRBV5-6	TRBJ2-7	TGTGCCAGCAGCATCCTAGCGGGGGCCTACGAGCAGTACTTC	CASSILAGAYEQYF
NA	16	NA	TRBV7-3	TRBJ2-2	TGTGCCAGCAGCCCGCGGGACTCCCCGAACACCGGGGAGCTGTTTTTT	CASSPRDSPNTGELFF
NA	15	TRBD1	TRBV24-1	TRBJ1-3	TGTGCCACCAGTGACCCCGGGACAGGGAGGAACACCATATATTTT	CATSDPGTGRNTIYF
NA	13	TRBD1	TRBV7-8	TRBJ2-7	TGTGCCAGCAGCTTCGGGACAGGCTACGAGCAGTACTTC	CASSFGTGYEQYF
NA	13	NA	TRBV27	TRBJ1-1	TGTGCCAGCAGTTTAGGGCTGAACACTGAAGCTTTCTTT	CASSLGLNTEAFF